These 32 T cell receptor beta chains originate from one sample sequenced in a study of cytomegalovirus exposure and HLA in healthy donors. The primer mix had 60 Vbeta and 13 Jbeta primers. Sequenced by immunoSEQ multiplex PCR; TCRdb stores in-frame clones only, minus some. The sample holds under 150,000 clones, about 80% seen once. Sequencing was done on a sample of PBMCs. All receptors come from a woman aged 40 to 50 in good health and CMV-seropositive.

The rearrangement links TRBV7-9 to TRBJ1-2; TRBD1 aligns across 8 bases. Germline trimming cut 3 bases from V and 0 bases from J; bases unmatched to any gene: 6. Germline assignment: CDR1 SEHNR and CDR2 FQNEAQ (reference sequence). This CDR3 has 16 amino acids. Here the CDR3 DNA reads TGTGCCAGCAGCTTCCTGACAGGGGCCTCTAACTATGGCTACACCTTC. Its translation is CASSFLTGASNYGYTF.

The sample holds a few counts of this clone. This chain links TRBV19 with TRBJ2-7; 11 bases line up with TRBD1. The J segment lost 6 bases and the V segment lost 4 bases, leaving 11 bases of the junction unmatched. This CDR3 is built from 16 residues. The V gene's germline CDR1 is LNHDA and CDR2 SQIVND (reference sequence). The CDR3 sequence: CASSTVPGQGEGEQYF. DNA of the CDR3: TGTGCCAGTAGTACTGTCCCGGGACAGGGGGAGGGCGAGCAGTACTTC.

This chain connects TRBV28 to TRBJ2-7, with D perhaps TRBD2 (6 bases). The CDR3 consists of 13 residues. Looked up from germline, CDR1 is MDHEN and CDR2 is SYDVKM. Trimming pared 6 bases from V and 6 bases from J, leaving 15 bases between. CDR3 sequence: CASSGGALGEQYF. CDR3 coding DNA: TGTGCCAGCAGCGGCGGGGCGCTCGGCGAGCAGTACTTC. The complete variable domain, with remaining parts taken from reference TRBV28 and TRBJ2-7, reads DVKVTQSSRYLVKRTGEKVFLECVQDMDHENMFWYRQDPGLGLRLIYFSYDVKMKEKGDIPEGYSVSREKKERFSLILESASTNQTSMYLCASSGGALGEQYFGPGTRLTVT.

This rearrangement joins TRBV27 to TRBJ1-1, with a possible D match to TRBD1 (5 bases). The germline CDR1 and CDR2 sequences are MNHEY and SMNVEV (reference sequence). V lost 4 bases and J 0 bases, leaving 12 bases between the germline ends. CDR3 size: 15 residues. CDR3 amino acids: CASSSGHPMNTEAFF. For the CDR3, the DNA is TGTGCCAGCAGTTCCGGACACCCCATGAACACTGAAGCTTTCTTT.

This clone was found once. The rearrangement uses TRBV5-4 and TRBJ2-5, with 9 bases lining up with TRBD2. This CDR3 is built from 15 residues. CDR1 is SGHNT, CDR2 YYREEE, per germline (reference sequence). V trimming: 4 bases; J trimming: 1 base; junction bases outside the gene matches: 5. The CDR3 sequence: CASSPRTSAQETQYF. CDR3 bases: TGTGCCAGCAGCCCGAGGACTAGCGCCCAAGAGACCCAGTACTTC.

The rearrangement links TRBV7-9 to TRBJ2-1; TRBD1 agrees at 8 bases. The CDR3 covers 15 residues. The germline CDR1 and CDR2 sequences are SEHNR and FQNEAQ (reference sequence). V lost 5 bases to trimming and J lost 5 bases; unmatched junction nucleotides: 8. The CDR3 sequence: CASSPRTGTNNEQFF. The CDR3 nucleotides are TGTGCCAGCAGCCCGCGGACAGGGACAAACAATGAGCAGTTCTTC.

This chain links TRBV29-1 with TRBJ2-5, with D possibly matching TRBD2 (5 bases). The germline V gene has CDR1 SQVTM and CDR2 ANQGSEA. With 4 bases removed from V and 4 bases from J, the gap between germline ends came to 10 bases. The CDR3 is made up of 12 amino acids. CDR3 sequence (DNA): TGCAGCGTTGCGTCGGGATCAGAGACCCAGTACTTC. Translated: CSVASGSETQYF.

The rearrangement joins TRBV5-1 to TRBJ2-1; TRBD1 matches at 9 bases. V shed 4 bases, J shed 8 bases, and the junction held 10 bases outside the gene matches. Germline V gene data show CDR1 as SGHRS and CDR2 as YFSETQ. The CDR3 has 15 residues. The CDR3: CASSLLQGAGDEQFF. CDR3 sequence (DNA): TGCGCCAGCAGCCTATTACAGGGGGCTGGCGATGAGCAGTTCTTC.

This clone turned up a few times. V gene TRBV29-1 combines with J gene TRBJ2-7; maybe TRBD2 (5 bases). V was shortened by 4 bases and J by 3 bases, with 13 bases between the two germline ends. Per germline, CDR1 SQVTM and CDR2 ANQGSEA. This CDR3 is 13 amino acids long. The CDR3 nucleotides are TGCAGCGTTGTAACCAGCGGAAACTACGAGCAGTACTTC. Protein: CSVVTSGNYEQYF.

The chain carries TRBV6-6 and TRBJ2-4, with 8 bases aligning to TRBD1. There are 13 residues in the CDR3. Germline CDR1 and CDR2: MNHNY and SVGAGI (reference sequence). V lost 6 bases, J lost 8 bases, and 6 bases stayed unmatched. The CDR3 coding sequence is TGTGCCAGCAGAATACAGGGGGGAGACATTCAGTACTTC. The encoded protein is CASRIQGGDIQYF.

Remarks on this clone: This CDR3 is also generated by other DNA sequences in the sample. This chain connects TRBV18 to TRBJ2-7; 10 bases fit TRBD1. The CDR3 is 14 amino acids. CDR1 is KGHSH, CDR2 LQKENI, per germline. V shed 3 bases and J 2 bases; nucleotides not matched to a gene: 1. This chain's CDR3 is CASSPGTGAYEQYF. CDR3 in DNA: TGTGCCAGCTCACCGGGGACAGGGGCCTACGAGCAGTACTTC. Using reference TRBV18 and TRBJ2-7 for the parts outside the CDR3, the full variable domain is NAGVMQNPRHLVRRRGQEARLRCSPMKGHSHVYWYRQLPEEGLKFMVYLQKENIIDESGMPKERFSAEFPKEGPSILRIQQVVRGDSAAYFCASSPGTGAYEQYFGPGTRLTVT.

The gene calls are TRBV21-1 and TRBJ2-2; TRBD2, the table's D call, was not compared with the DNA. TRBV21-1 is described as a pseudogene. The CDR3 has 18 amino acids. This CDR3 is CASSKDSGGRGNTGELFF. CDR3 DNA: TGTGCCAGCAGCAAAGACTCGGGGGGCAGGGGGAACACCGGGGAGCTGTTTTTT.

The rearrangement links TRBV7-6 to TRBJ2-5; D remains ambiguous. The CDR3 covers 13 residues. Germline-derived CDR1 and CDR2 are SGHVS and FNYEAQ. V lost 1 base, J lost 5 bases, and 8 bases lay in between. The CDR3 bases are TGTGCCAGCAGCTTAGGTTTCGTGGAGACCCAGTACTTC. Its protein product is CASSLGFVETQYF.

The chain uses TRBV6-1 and TRBJ1-2; 9 nucleotides line up with TRBD1. V lost 4 bases, J lost 4 bases, and 4 bases stayed unmatched. This CDR3 contains 14 residues. Germline V lookup: CDR1 MNHNS, CDR2 SASEGT. CDR3 sequence (DNA): TGTGCCAGCAGTGCCATGGGACAGGGCTATGGCTACACCTTC. Protein sequence: CASSAMGQGYGYTF.

The V gene is TRBV6-1, the J gene TRBJ2-7, with 9 bases fitting TRBD2. CDR1 MNHNS and CDR2 SASEGT come from the germline V gene. Unmatched junction bases numbered 5, after V lost 5 bases and J lost 0 bases. CDR3 length: 15 residues. CDR3 sequence: CASSRNSGSSYEQYF. The CDR3 DNA follows: TGTGCCAGCAGTAGAAATAGCGGGAGCTCCTACGAGCAGTACTTC.

The count of this clone is one. The CDR3 protein is CASSFSSSGRVSSYEQYF. DNA of the CDR3: TGTGCCAGCAGCTTTTCTTCTAGCGGGAGGGTGAGCTCCTACGAGCAGTACTTC. The chain employs TRBV5-5 and TRBJ2-7; 12 bases line up with TRBD2. V shed 2 bases and J 0 bases; nucleotides not matched to a gene: 9. This CDR3 has 18 amino acids. CDR1 and CDR2 (germline): SGHKS, YYEKEE (reference sequence).

Only a few counts were recorded for this clone. Distinct nucleotide sequences in the sample also encode this CDR3. This chain joins TRBV19 and TRBJ2-1; 10 positions match TRBD1. The CDR3 sequence is 16 residues long. Trimming at V came to 4 bases and at J to 0 bases, leaving 3 bases not matched to a gene. Germline V gene data show CDR1 as LNHDA and CDR2 as SQIVND (reference sequence). This chain's CDR3 is CASSTRTGGSYNEQFF. The CDR3 DNA is TGTGCCAGTAGTACAAGGACAGGGGGCTCCTACAATGAGCAGTTCTTC.

In its sample, this clone was seen a few times. As DNA, the CDR3 is TGCGCCAGCATTGAGAGTCCGAACACCGGGGAGCTGTTTTTT. This codes for CASIESPNTGELFF. The rearrangement uses TRBV5-1 and TRBJ2-2; no reliable D call. Trimming left V 6 bases short and J 0 bases short, with 9 bases between. The CDR3 length is 14 residues. Germline CDR1 SGHRS, CDR2 YFSETQ.

The rearrangement links TRBV29-1 to TRBJ2-2; 9 positions agree with TRBD2. After removal of 5 bases from V and 3 bases from J, the junction contained 4 bases not matched to a gene. Germline assignment: CDR1 SQVTM and CDR2 ANQGSEA. There are 14 residues in the CDR3. The CDR3 bases are TGCAGCGTTTCGAAGCGGGAGGACACCGGGGAGCTGTTTTTT. This gives the protein CSVSKREDTGELFF.

In nucleotides, the CDR3 is TGTGCCAGCAAGGAAGCTAGCGGGGACACAGATACGCAGTATTTT. It codes for CASKEASGDTDTQYF. The chain uses TRBV2 and TRBJ2-3, with 9 bases aligning to TRBD2. CDR3 length: 15 residues. Germline trimming cut 7 bases from V and 2 bases from J; bases unmatched to any gene: 7. Per the germline V gene, CDR1 is SNHLY and CDR2 is FYNNEI.

The genes are TRBV2 and TRBJ1-6; 8 bases are shared with TRBD1. CDR3 length: 14 residues. Germline trimming cut 6 bases from V and 10 bases from J; bases unmatched to any gene: 8. Germline values: CDR1 SNHLY, CDR2 FYNNEI. CDR3 in DNA: TGTGCCAGCAGCCCCCCAGGGGGCGGATCACCCCTCCACTTT. This sequence encodes CASSPPGGGSPLHF.

The chain recombines TRBV29-1 with TRBJ1-2; 9 positions match TRBD1. The CDR3 is 13 amino acids. Trimming cost V 2 bases and J 7 bases; bases outside gene matches: 5. Germline loops: CDR1 SQVTM, CDR2 ANQGSEA. The CDR3 reads CSVENRGRTGYTF. CDR3 sequence (DNA): TGCAGCGTTGAAAACAGGGGGCGAACTGGCTACACCTTC. Combining the CDR3 with reference TRBV29-1 and TRBJ1-2 gives the whole variable domain SAVISQKPSRDICQRGTSLTIQCQVDSQVTMMFWYRQQPGQSLTLIATANQGSEATYESGFVIDKFPISRPNLTFSTLTVSNMSPEDSSIYLCSVENRGRTGYTFGSGTRLTVV.

This chain joins TRBV19 and TRBJ1-2, with 8 bases lining up with TRBD1. Trimming cost V 5 bases and J 2 bases; bases outside gene matches: 10. The CDR3 length is 16 residues. The V gene's germline CDR1 is LNHDA and CDR2 SQIVND (reference sequence). CDR3 amino acids: CASSPHRGDRNYGYTF. The DNA of the CDR3 is TGTGCCAGTAGTCCACATAGAGGGGACAGGAACTATGGCTACACCTTC. Together with reference TRBV19 and TRBJ1-2, the CDR3 gives the full variable domain: DGGITQSPKYLFRKEGQNVTLSCEQNLNHDAMYWYRQDPGQGLRLIYYSQIVNDFQKGDIAEGYSVSREKKESFPLTVTSAQKNPTAFYLCASSPHRGDRNYGYTFGSGTRLTVV.

The gene calls are TRBV5-8 and TRBJ2-2; 7 nucleotides match TRBD1. The CDR3 contains 16 residues. In germline, CDR1 is SGHTS, CDR2 YDEGEE. Trimming removed 2 bases from V and 5 bases from J; junction bases left unmatched: 9. The CDR3, as DNA: TGTGCCAGCAGCTTCAGACAGGGTCGAGGGACCGGGGAGCTGTTTTTT. As protein: CASSFRQGRGTGELFF.

The rearrangement links TRBV7-2 to TRBJ1-4, with D possibly being TRBD1 (5 bases). The CDR3 is 13 amino acids. Looked up from germline, CDR1 is SGHTA and CDR2 is FQGNSA. Between the trimmed V and J ends, which lost 1 base and 8 bases, there was a span of 8 bases. The CDR3 DNA reads as TGTGCCAGCAGCTTAGGTCGGGGGGAAAAACTGTTTTTT. Protein sequence: CASSLGRGEKLFF.

The rearrangement joins TRBV6-1 to TRBJ2-6; perhaps TRBD1 as D (5 bases). The CDR3 has 15 amino acids. Looked up from germline, CDR1 is MNHNS and CDR2 is SASEGT. Trimming cost V 7 bases and J 0 bases, with 10 bases left between them. CDR3 sequence (DNA): TGTGCCAGCACCAACAGGTACTCTGGGGCCAACGTCCTGACTTTC. The encoded protein is CASTNRYSGANVLTF.

The chain links TRBV18 to TRBJ1-3, with 9 bases matching TRBD1. The germline V gene encodes CDR1 KGHSH and CDR2 LQKENI. The CDR3 consists of 15 residues. V shed 5 bases, J shed 5 bases, and the junction held 7 bases outside the gene matches. The CDR3 reads CASSGRDRVRNTIYF. In DNA form, the CDR3 reads TGTGCCAGCTCAGGTCGGGACAGGGTAAGAAACACCATATATTTT.

This rearrangement joins TRBV15 to TRBJ1-2; D may be TRBD1 (5 bases). V lost 0 bases and J 7 bases, leaving 21 bases between the germline ends. Germline V CDR1 and CDR2: LNHNV, YYDKDF (reference sequence). This CDR3 is 17 amino acids long. The CDR3 protein is CATSRDRSQEGLFGYTF. The CDR3 DNA is TGTGCCACCAGCAGAGATCGTTCACAAGAGGGACTATTTGGCTACACCTTC.

V usage is TRBV27 and J usage is TRBJ2-7, with TRBD1 identical over 7 bases. The germline gives CDR1 MNHEY, CDR2 SMNVEV (reference sequence). The CDR3 is 14 residues long. The ends lost 4 bases at V and 0 bases at J; junction bases unmatched: 3. The chain's CDR3 is CASSWDRNSYEQYF. The CDR3 DNA reads as TGTGCCAGCAGTTGGGACAGAAACTCCTACGAGCAGTACTTC.

The genes are TRBV7-9 and TRBJ1-5; weak D call: TRBD1 (5 bases). Germline CDR1 reads SEHNR; CDR2 reads FQNEAQ (reference sequence). CDR3 size: 16 residues. V was cut by 4 bases and J by 1 base, with 14 bases left in between. The CDR3 is CASSSGGSLSNQPQHF. The CDR3 nucleotides are TGTGCCAGCAGCTCCGGGGGTAGTTTGAGCAATCAGCCCCAGCATTTT.

CDR3 sequence reads: CASSDLGTPNEKLFF. The CDR3 nucleotides are TGTGCCAGTAGCGACCTAGGGACACCTAATGAAAAACTGTTTTTT. The chain is built from TRBV19 and TRBJ1-4, with a weak D call TRBD1 (6 bases). V gave up 6 bases and J gave up 3 bases, with 14 bases separating them. Germline CDR1 reads LNHDA; CDR2 reads SQIVND (reference sequence). This CDR3 comprises 15 residues.

V is TRBV6-5 and J is TRBJ1-2; no definite D call. The length of the CDR3 is 13 residues. Trimming cost V 0 bases and J 6 bases, with 8 bases left between them. Looked up from germline, CDR1 is MNHEY and CDR2 is SVGAGI. The CDR3 protein is CASSYSRVDGYTF. The DNA of the CDR3 is TGTGCCAGCAGTTACTCACGAGTTGATGGCTACACCTTC.